Each of the 18 T cell receptor beta chains below was sequenced from the same sample in a study of T-cell reconstitution after alpha-beta-depleted transplantation in children. Unique molecular identifiers featured in how the TCRbeta library was prepared. TCRdb recomputed calls from the PCR reads with MiXCR, one row per CDR3 protein. This sample has 220,000 or so distinct CDR3 sequences, with roughly 8.2% found just once. Sequences were derived from PBMCs, mostly from graft donor cells, sampled 180 days after TCRalphabeta/CD19-depleted stem cell transplant. These receptors all stem from a male patient between 10 and 17 years old who had a stem cell transplant for acute lymphoblastic leukemia, so the T cells may come from the graft donor.

This clonotype showed up many times. The chain joins TRBV28 to TRBJ2-2; D remains unclear. The V and J ends lost 6 bases and 7 bases respectively, with 12 bases between them. Germline V gene data show CDR1 as MDHEN and CDR2 as SYDVKM. CDR3 length: 13 amino acids. This chain's CDR3 is CASSFPYLGELFF. In nucleotides, the CDR3 is TGTGCCAGCAGCTTCCCGTACCTCGGGGAGCTGTTTTTT.

The table lists this clonotype with a few counts. The V and J genes are TRBV7-2 and TRBJ1-3; no clear D. Per the germline V gene, CDR1 is SGHTA and CDR2 is FQGNSA. The CDR3 is made up of 16 amino acids. The V gene lost 0 bases and the J gene lost 0 bases, with 9 bases spanning the gap. Here the CDR3 reads CASSLARPSSGNTIYF. The CDR3 DNA reads TGTGCCAGCAGCTTAGCCCGGCCCAGCTCTGGAAACACCATATATTTT.

At least ten counts were recorded for this clonotype. The V gene is TRBV9, the J gene TRBJ1-4; D gene unclear. The V end was cut by 4 bases, the J end by 5 bases, with 12 bases between. CDR3 length: 14 residues. Germline CDR1 SGDLS, CDR2 YYNGEE. In DNA, the CDR3 is TGTGCCAGCAGCCCCCGTGGCGGGAATGAAAAACTGTTTTTT. Residues: CASSPRGGNEKLFF.

In its sample, this clonotype was seen many times. V and J are TRBV28 and TRBJ2-7, with TRBD1 matching over 10 bases. V shed 5 bases and J 2 bases; nucleotides not matched to a gene: 6. Per the germline V gene, CDR1 is MDHEN and CDR2 is SYDVKM. CDR3 size: 15 residues. The CDR3 region has the DNA TGTGCCAGCAGTCCGGGGACAGGGGTGGCCTACGAGCAGTACTTC. This sequence encodes CASSPGTGVAYEQYF.

Points on this clonotype: A much larger clone lies a single base off, so this may be a read error. The chain recombines TRBV6-2 or TRBV6-3 with TRBJ2-1; TRBD1 matches at 7 bases. Germline V gene data show CDR1 as MNHEY and CDR2 as SVGEGT. This CDR3 comprises 17 residues. Here the CDR3 reads CASSYLLTGRLNNEHFF. As DNA, the CDR3 is TGTGCCAGCAGTTACCTCTTGACAGGGCGGTTAAACAATGAGCATTTCTTC.

This clonotype was seen ten or more times. The chain employs TRBV15 and TRBJ2-7; 9 bases fit TRBD2. Germline values: CDR1 LNHNV, CDR2 YYDKDF (reference sequence). V was pared by 0 bases and J by 5 bases, with 5 bases of the junction left unmatched. This CDR3 has 15 amino acids. CDR3 protein: CATSRELASGDEQYF. In DNA form, the CDR3 reads TGTGCCACCAGCAGAGAATTGGCTAGCGGGGACGAGCAGTACTTC. Using reference TRBV15 and TRBJ2-7 for the parts outside the CDR3, the full variable domain is DAMVIQNPRYQVTQFGKPVTLSCSQTLNHNVMYWYQQKSSQAPKLLFHYYDKDFNNEADTPDNFQSRRPNTSFCFLDIRSPGLGDTAMYLCATSRELASGDEQYFGPGTRLTVT.

This clonotype was recorded many times. This chain joins TRBV7-6 and TRBJ2-1; D is unresolved. The V gene's germline CDR1 is SGHVS and CDR2 FNYEAQ. The length of the CDR3 is 14 residues. Trimming removed 5 bases from V and 2 bases from J, with 10 bases in between. CDR3 sequence reads: CASSPPGPYNEQFF. The CDR3 DNA reads TGTGCCAGCAGCCCACCCGGTCCCTACAATGAGCAGTTCTTC.

This clonotype was detected many times. J is TRBJ2-7 and V is TRBV12-3 or TRBV12-4; D is uncertain. The CDR3 sequence is 15 residues long. With 2 bases removed from V and 2 bases from J, the gap between germline ends came to 13 bases. As DNA, the CDR3 is TGTGCCAGCAGTTTACGGCGCACTGGCGCCTACGAGCAGTACTTC. This codes for CASSLRRTGAYEQYF.

The chain recombines TRBV3-1 with TRBJ2-7, with 7 bases lining up with TRBD2. J was trimmed by 5 bases and V by 2 bases; bases with no gene match: 6. The CDR3 is 14 residues long. Germline CDR1 reads LGHDT; CDR2 reads YNNKEL (reference sequence). Written as DNA, the CDR3 is TGTGCCAGCAGCCAACCGGGACTATCGAACGAGCAGTACTTC. It codes for CASSQPGLSNEQYF.

This clonotype has ten or more counts. This chain uses TRBV28 with TRBJ2-2; no definite D call. The CDR3 has 13 amino acids. Trimming took off 6 bases at V and 4 bases at J, with 9 bases between the two ends. Per germline, CDR1 MDHEN and CDR2 SYDVKM. CDR3 in DNA: TGTGCCAGCAGCCCATCCCCCACCGGGGAGCTGTTTTTT. Amino acids: CASSPSPTGELFF.

This clonotype appeared many times. The chain combines TRBV11-2 with TRBJ2-1; 7 nucleotides agree with TRBD2. The CDR3 is 15 residues long. Germline CDR1 and CDR2: SGHAT and FQNNGV. V gave up 1 base and J gave up 1 base; unmatched junction bases: 1. Written as DNA, the CDR3 is TGTGCCAGCAGCTTAGCGGGGGGTTCCTACAATGAGCAGTTCTTC. Protein product: CASSLAGGSYNEQFF.

This clonotype was detected many times. A read error may produce the germline difference seen at one junction end. This chain links TRBV7-9 with TRBJ2-7; D is ambiguous. CDR1 and CDR2 from the germline V gene are SEHNR and FQNEAQ (reference sequence). This CDR3 has 12 amino acids. CDR3 nucleotide sequence: TGTGCCAGCAGTTTAGAGTCCTACGAGCAGTACTTC. It encodes CASSLESYEQYF.

This clonotype was observed a handful of times. This chain connects TRBV20-1 to TRBJ2-4, with 8 bases that match TRBD2. Trimming removed 5 bases from V and 3 bases from J; junction bases left unmatched: 9. The CDR3 sequence is 15 residues long. Germline CDR1 DFQATT, CDR2 SNEGSKA (reference sequence). CDR3 sequence: CSASTTSALKNIQYF. In nucleotides, the CDR3 is TGCAGTGCTTCGACGACTAGCGCGCTCAAAAACATTCAGTACTTC.

The chain employs TRBV6-5 and TRBJ2-1; 8 bases match TRBD2. Losses at the gene ends were 7 bases for V and 2 bases for J; bases not matched to a gene: 7. Germline values: CDR1 MNHEY, CDR2 SVGAGI. The CDR3 is made up of 15 amino acids. CDR3 bases: TGTGCCAGCACCCCGGGACTAGGAACCTACAATGAGCAGTTCTTC. Protein: CASTPGLGTYNEQFF.

This clonotype was seen ten or more times. The CDR3 nucleotides read TGTGCCAGCAGTTTAGGAGGGCAGCCTAACTATGGCTACACCTTC. Its protein is CASSLGGQPNYGYTF. The chain combines TRBV12-3 or TRBV12-4 with TRBJ1-2; D is uncertain. V was pared by 1 base and J by 0 bases, with 9 bases between. The CDR3 runs 15 residues.

This clonotype was seen repeatedly, ten times or more. V and J are TRBV18 and TRBJ1-1, with D maybe TRBD1 (6 bases). Germline assignment: CDR1 KGHSH and CDR2 LQKENI. The CDR3 runs to 16 residues. The germline V and J ends were trimmed by 4 bases and 0 bases, with 15 bases remaining between them. The CDR3 loop reads CASSRLLAGVNTEAFF. CDR3 DNA: TGTGCCAGCTCACGACTCCTTGCAGGGGTGAACACTGAAGCTTTCTTT.

This clonotype was detected ten times or more. This chain connects TRBV9 to TRBJ2-7, with D unresolved. The V end was cut by 0 bases, the J end by 7 bases, with 17 bases between. This CDR3 is built from 15 residues. Germline assignment: CDR1 SGDLS and CDR2 YYNGEE. CDR3 coding DNA: TGTGCCAGCAGCGTAGAAGGGCGCTCCTTGCGGGAGCAGTACTTC. This codes for CASSVEGRSLREQYF.

This clonotype was detected only a few times. This sequence joins TRBV6-6 and TRBJ2-7; the D gene could be TRBD1 or TRBD2 (5 bases each). V was shortened by 10 bases and J by 6 bases, with 13 bases between the two germline ends. Germline CDR1 and CDR2: MNHNY and SVGAGI (reference sequence). The CDR3 runs 11 residues. For the CDR3, the DNA is TGTGCCACACGGGGCAACGGCGAGCAGTACTTC. Encoded protein: CATRGNGEQYF.